This TCR beta chain was captured by sequencing in a study of siplizumab effects on memory and regulatory T cells. TCRdb keeps only in-frame clones here, not all; method: immunoSEQ multiplex PCR. Of roughly 26,000 clones listed, approximately 80% were seen once; the top ten hold around a quarter. The ends were cut back, 0 bases at V and 1 base at J, with 7 bases in the middle. Germline-derived CDR1 and CDR2 are SGHNT and YYREEE (reference sequence). The CDR3 consists of 15 residues. On this clone: Its cognate antigen is unknown.

Study outcomes and limitations: Siplizumab produced a significant drop in alloreactive sequences attributable to unstimulated CD4+ memory cells. The authors did not confirm suppressive function in proliferating Tregs from siplizumab cultures.

The chain joins TRBV5-4 to TRBJ2-2; D unclear. The clonotype comes from a human donor in good health. The material sequenced was memory CD4+ T cells sorted from blood. The CDR3 DNA sequence: TGTGCCAGCAGCTTGGGAATTCTGAACACCGGGGAGCTGTTTTTT. Protein: CASSLGILNTGELFF.